This T cell receptor (beta chain) was recorded in a study of T cells in Graves' hyperthyroidism and ophthalmopathy. Amplification yielded TCR beta CDR3 regions, with RNA transcripts as the source. The TCR CDR3 first-round RT-PCR relied on the HTBI primer set. One entry per CDR3 protein results from TCRdb running MiXCR on the multiplex PCR reads. The table lists approximately 590,000 distinct CDR3 sequences, approximately 14% of them singletons, with roughly 6.6% in the top ten. This TCR derives from a woman aged 30 to 39 with Graves' hyperthyroidism. The sample comprised blood.

This chain's CDR3 is CASSLGQGSAGELFF. CDR3 DNA: TGTGCCAGCAGCTTGGGACAGGGGAGCGCCGGGGAGCTGTTTTTT. This chain uses TRBV7-9 with TRBJ2-2; TRBD1 matches 10 bases. J was trimmed by 6 bases and V by 3 bases; bases with no gene match: 4. The CDR3 totals 15 residues. Germline V lookup: CDR1 SEHNR, CDR2 FQNEAQ (reference sequence).